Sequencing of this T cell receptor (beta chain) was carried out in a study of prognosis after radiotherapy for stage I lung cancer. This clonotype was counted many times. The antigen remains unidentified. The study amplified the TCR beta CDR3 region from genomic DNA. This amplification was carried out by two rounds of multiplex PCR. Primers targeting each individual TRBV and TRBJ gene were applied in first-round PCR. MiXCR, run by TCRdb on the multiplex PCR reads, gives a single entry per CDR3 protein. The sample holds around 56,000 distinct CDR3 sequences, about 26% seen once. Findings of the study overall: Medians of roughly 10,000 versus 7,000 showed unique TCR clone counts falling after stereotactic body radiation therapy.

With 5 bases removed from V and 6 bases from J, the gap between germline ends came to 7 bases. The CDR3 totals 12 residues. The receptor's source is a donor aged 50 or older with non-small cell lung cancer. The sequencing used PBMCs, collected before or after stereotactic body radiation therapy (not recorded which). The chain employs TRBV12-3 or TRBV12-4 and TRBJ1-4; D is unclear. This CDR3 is CASSPGDEKLFF. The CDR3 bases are TGTGCCAGCAGTCCCGGGGATGAAAAACTGTTTTTT.